The source of this TCR beta chain is a study of T cells after yellow fever vaccination. Study conclusions and caveats: It was a weaker secondary response, yet one that peaked faster, at day 5 versus 15. The booster response re-showed most primary clones: 96% CD4, 88% CD8. Clonotypes found in both CD4 and CD8 compartments made up a small share.

This CDR3 is built from 15 residues. Trimming took off 5 bases at V and 2 bases at J, with 16 bases between the two ends. Germline CDR1 is SGHRS and CDR2 is YFSETQ. This clonotype was picked up many times. Its antigen remains unidentified. Researchers made TCR cDNA using 5'RACE template switching, and this step added a universal primer site and UMIs. TCRdb re-analysed the 5' RACE reads in MiXCR, keeping a single row per CDR3 protein. The profile shows roughly 150,000 distinct CDR3 sequences, 6.5% to 8.5% of them singletons. The chain carries TRBV5-1 and TRBJ1-1; D is unresolved. This specimen was CD4+ T cells sorted from PBMCs, taken around 5 days after the first yellow fever vaccination. The source of this sequence is a man aged 18 to 35 who received the YFV17D yellow fever vaccine. This CDR3 reads CASRSYSNLNTEAFF. CDR3 sequence (DNA): TGCGCCAGCAGATCATACAGCAACCTAAACACTGAAGCTTTCTTT.